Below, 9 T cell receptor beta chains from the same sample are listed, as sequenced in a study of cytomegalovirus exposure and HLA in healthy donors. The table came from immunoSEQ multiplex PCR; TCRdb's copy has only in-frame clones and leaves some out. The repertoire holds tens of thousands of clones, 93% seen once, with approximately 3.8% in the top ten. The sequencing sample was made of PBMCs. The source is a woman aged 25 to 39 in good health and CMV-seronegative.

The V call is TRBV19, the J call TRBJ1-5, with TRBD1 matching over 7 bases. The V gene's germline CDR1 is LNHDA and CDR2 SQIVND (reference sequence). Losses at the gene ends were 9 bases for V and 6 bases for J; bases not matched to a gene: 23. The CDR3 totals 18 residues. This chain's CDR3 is CASLPGQRRSRASQPQHF. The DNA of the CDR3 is TGTGCCAGCCTACCGGGACAGCGCCGCAGCAGGGCCTCTCAGCCCCAGCATTTT.

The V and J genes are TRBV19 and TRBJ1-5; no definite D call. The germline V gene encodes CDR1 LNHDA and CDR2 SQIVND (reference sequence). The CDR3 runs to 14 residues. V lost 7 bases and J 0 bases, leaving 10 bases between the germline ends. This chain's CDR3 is CASNSLYSNQPQHF. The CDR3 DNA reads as TGTGCCAGTAACAGCCTCTATAGCAATCAGCCCCAGCATTTT.

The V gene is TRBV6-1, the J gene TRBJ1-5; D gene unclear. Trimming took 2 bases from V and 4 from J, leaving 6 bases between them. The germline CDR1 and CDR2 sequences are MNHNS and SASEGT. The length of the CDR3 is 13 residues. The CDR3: CASSEIKNQPQHF. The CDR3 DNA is TGTGCCAGCAGTGAAATTAAAAATCAGCCCCAGCATTTT.

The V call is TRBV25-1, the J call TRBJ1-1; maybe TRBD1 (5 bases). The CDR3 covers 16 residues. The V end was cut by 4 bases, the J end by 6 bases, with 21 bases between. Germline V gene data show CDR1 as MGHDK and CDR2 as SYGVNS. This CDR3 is CASSVGHGSKGAEAFF. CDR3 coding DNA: TGTGCCAGCAGTGTCGGACACGGTTCAAAAGGCGCTGAAGCTTTCTTT.

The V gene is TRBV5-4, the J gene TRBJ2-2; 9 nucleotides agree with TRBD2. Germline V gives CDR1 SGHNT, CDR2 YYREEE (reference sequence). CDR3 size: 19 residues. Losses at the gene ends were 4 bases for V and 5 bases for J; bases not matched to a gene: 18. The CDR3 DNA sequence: TGTGCCAGCAGCCCCGGAGCGGACCTAGCGGGGACGCTTACCGGGGAGCTGTTTTTT. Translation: CASSPGADLAGTLTGELFF. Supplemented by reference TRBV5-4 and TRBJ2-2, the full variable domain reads ETGVTQSPTHLIKTRGQQVTLRCSSQSGHNTVSWYQQALGQGPQFIFQYYREEENGRGNFPPRFSGLQFPNYSSELNVNALELDDSALYLCASSPGADLAGTLTGELFFGEGSRLTVL.

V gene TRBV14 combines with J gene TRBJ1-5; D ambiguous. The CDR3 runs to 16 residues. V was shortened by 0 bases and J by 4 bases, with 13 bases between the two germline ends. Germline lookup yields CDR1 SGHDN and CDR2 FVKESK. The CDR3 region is CASSQDPPGVNQPQHF. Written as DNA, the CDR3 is TGTGCCAGCAGCCAAGATCCCCCCGGAGTTAATCAGCCCCAGCATTTT.

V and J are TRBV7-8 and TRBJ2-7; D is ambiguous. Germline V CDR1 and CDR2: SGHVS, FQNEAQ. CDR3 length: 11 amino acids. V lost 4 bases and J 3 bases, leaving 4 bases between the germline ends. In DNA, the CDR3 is TGTGCCAGCAGCTCTCTCTACGAGCAGTACTTC. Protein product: CASSSLYEQYF.

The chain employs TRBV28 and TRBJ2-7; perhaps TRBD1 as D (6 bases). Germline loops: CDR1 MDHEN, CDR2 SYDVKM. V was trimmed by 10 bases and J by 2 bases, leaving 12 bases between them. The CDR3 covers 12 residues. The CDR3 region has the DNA TGTGCCACTAACAGGGACCCCTACGAGCAGTACTTC. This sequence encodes CATNRDPYEQYF.

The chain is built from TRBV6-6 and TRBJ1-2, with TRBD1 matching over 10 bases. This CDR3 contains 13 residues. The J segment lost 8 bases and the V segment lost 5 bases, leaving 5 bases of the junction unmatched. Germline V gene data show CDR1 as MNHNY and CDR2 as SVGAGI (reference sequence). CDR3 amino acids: CASSRLTGGGYTF. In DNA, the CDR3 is TGTGCCAGCAGTCGTCTGACAGGGGGCGGCTACACCTTC.